This T cell receptor beta chain stems from a study of T cells after yellow fever vaccination. Whole-study findings and limits: Few clonotypes appeared in both CD4 and CD8 compartments.

In TCRdb, the 5' RACE reads were re-called with MiXCR into one record per CDR3 protein. The sample includes 610,000 or so distinct CDR3 sequences, around 12% of them seen just once. In its sample, this clonotype was seen a few times. Its cognate antigen is unknown. The specimen was PBMCs, collected on the day of the yellow fever booster vaccination. This sequence was found in a man aged 30 to 45 who received the YFV17D yellow fever vaccine.

Here the CDR3 DNA reads TGCGCCAGCAGCCAAGTTCACCCTATAAACTATGGCTACACCTTC. Translation: CASSQVHPINYGYTF. This rearrangement joins TRBV4-3 to TRBJ1-2, with unresolved D. The V gene's germline CDR1 is LGHNA and CDR2 YSLEER. The CDR3 contains 15 residues. V lost 1 base to trimming and J lost 2 bases, with 11 bases between them.